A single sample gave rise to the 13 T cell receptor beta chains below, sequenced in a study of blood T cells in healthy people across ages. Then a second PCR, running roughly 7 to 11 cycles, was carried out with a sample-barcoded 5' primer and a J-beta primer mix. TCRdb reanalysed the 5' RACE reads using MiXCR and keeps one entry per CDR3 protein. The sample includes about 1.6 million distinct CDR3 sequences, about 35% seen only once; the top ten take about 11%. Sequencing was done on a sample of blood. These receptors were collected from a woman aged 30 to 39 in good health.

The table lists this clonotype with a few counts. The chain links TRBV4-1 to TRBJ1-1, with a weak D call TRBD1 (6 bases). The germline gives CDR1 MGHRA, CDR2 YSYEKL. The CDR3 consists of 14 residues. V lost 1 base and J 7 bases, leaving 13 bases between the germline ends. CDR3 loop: CASSQGPGQREAFF. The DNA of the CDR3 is TGCGCCAGCAGCCAAGGCCCCGGACAGCGTGAAGCTTTCTTT.

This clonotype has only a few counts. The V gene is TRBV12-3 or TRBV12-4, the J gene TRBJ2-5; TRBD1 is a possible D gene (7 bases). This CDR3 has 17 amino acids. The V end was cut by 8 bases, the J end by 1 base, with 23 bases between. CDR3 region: CASSSTTQGGPQETQYF. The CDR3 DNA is TGTGCCAGCTCGTCAACTACCCAGGGGGGACCCCAAGAGACCCAGTACTTC.

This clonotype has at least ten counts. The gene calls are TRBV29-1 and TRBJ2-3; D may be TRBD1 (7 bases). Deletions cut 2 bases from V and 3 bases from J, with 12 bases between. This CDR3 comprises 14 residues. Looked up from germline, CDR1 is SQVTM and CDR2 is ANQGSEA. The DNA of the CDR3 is TGCAGCGTTGAAACAGGGGCGGGAACAGATACGCAGTATTTT. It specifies CSVETGAGTDTQYF.

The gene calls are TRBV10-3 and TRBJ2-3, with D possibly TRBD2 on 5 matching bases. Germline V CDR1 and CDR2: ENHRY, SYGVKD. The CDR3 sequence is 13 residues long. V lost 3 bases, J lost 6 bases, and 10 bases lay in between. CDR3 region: CAISEGGEDTQYF. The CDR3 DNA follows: TGTGCCATCAGTGAAGGTGGGGAGGATACGCAGTATTTT.

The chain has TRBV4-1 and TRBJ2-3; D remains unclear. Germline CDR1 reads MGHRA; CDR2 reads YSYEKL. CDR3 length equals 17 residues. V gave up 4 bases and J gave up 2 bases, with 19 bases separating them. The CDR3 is CASSPALLARLTDTQYF. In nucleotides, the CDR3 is TGCGCCAGCAGCCCCGCATTATTAGCTCGGCTCACAGATACGCAGTATTTT.

CDR3 sequence reads: CASSPTPGTQGYGYTF. The CDR3 coding sequence is TGCGCCAGCAGCCCTACACCGGGGACACAGGGATATGGCTACACCTTC. The chain employs TRBV4-1 and TRBJ1-2; TRBD1 might be the D (6 bases). From germline, CDR1 is MGHRA and CDR2 YSYEKL. The CDR3 totals 16 residues. V was pared by 4 bases and J by 5 bases, with 20 bases between.

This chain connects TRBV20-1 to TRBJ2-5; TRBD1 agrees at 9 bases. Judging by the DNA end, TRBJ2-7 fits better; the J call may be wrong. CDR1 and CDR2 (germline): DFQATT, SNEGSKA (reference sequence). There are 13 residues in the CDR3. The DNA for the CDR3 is TGCAGTGCTAGGGGGGACAGGGAGTACGAGCAGTACTTC. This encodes CSARGDREYEQYF.

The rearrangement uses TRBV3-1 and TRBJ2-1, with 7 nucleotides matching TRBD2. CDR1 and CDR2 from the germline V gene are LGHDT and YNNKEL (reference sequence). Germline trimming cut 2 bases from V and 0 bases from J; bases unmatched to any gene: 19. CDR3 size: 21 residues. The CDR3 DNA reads TGTGCCAGCAGCCAATTCCCCCCCGGACCAGCGGGGCCCAGCTCCTACAATGAGCAGTTCTTC. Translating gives CASSQFPPGPAGPSSYNEQFF.

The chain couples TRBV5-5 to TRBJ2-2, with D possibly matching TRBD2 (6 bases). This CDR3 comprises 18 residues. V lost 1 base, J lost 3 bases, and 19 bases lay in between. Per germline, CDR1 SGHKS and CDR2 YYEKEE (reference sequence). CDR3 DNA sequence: TGTGCCAGCAGCTTGTGGGTTAACGCGGGGCCCGACACCGGGGAGCTGTTTTTT. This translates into CASSLWVNAGPDTGELFF.

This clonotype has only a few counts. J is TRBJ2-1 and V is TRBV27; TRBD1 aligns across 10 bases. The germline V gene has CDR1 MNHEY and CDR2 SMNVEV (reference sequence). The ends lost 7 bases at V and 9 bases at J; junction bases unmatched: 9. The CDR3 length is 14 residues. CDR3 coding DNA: TGTGCCAGCACCCCCGGGACAGGGGTCTCTGAGCAGTTCTTC. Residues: CASTPGTGVSEQFF.

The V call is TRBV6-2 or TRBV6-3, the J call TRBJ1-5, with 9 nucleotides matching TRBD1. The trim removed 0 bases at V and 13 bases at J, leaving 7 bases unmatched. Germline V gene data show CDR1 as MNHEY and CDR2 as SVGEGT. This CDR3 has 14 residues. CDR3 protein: CASSYSSGTGRQHF. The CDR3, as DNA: TGTGCCAGCAGTTACTCCTCCGGGACAGGGCGGCAGCATTTT.

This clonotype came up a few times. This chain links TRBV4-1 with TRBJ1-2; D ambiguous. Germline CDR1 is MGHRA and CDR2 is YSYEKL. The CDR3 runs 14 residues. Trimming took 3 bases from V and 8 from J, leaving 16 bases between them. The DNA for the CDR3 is TGCGCCAGCAGCCACCCCGGGAGGGTGAGAGGCTACACCTTC. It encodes CASSHPGRVRGYTF.

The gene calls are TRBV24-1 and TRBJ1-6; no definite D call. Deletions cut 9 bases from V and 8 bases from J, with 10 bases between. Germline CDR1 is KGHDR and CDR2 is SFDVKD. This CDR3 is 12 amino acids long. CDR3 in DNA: TGTGCCACCGGAGAAGAAGATTCACCCCTCCACTTT. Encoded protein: CATGEEDSPLHF.